A single sample is the source of the 5 T cell receptor beta chains below, sequenced in a study of blood T cell repertoires in COVID-19. The data were produced by immunoSEQ multiplex PCR, yet TCRdb's version contains in-frame clones alone and is incomplete. The sample has tens of thousands of clones, over 80% seen once. The sequenced sample consisted of peripheral blood. These receptors were collected from a human donor in a cohort sampled during active COVID-19.

The DNA for the CDR3 is TGCGCCAGCGGTAGCGGGGGGATCTCCTACGAGCAGTACTTC. Its translation is CASGSGGISYEQYF. The chain couples TRBV5-1 to TRBJ2-7, with TRBD2 matching 10 bases. J lost 0 bases, V lost 7 bases, and 4 bases had no gene match. CDR3 size: 14 residues. Germline CDR1 reads SGHRS; CDR2 reads YFSETQ.

J is TRBJ1-1 and V is TRBV7-2, with 9 positions matching TRBD1. This CDR3 contains 14 residues. V shed 0 bases and J 10 bases; nucleotides not matched to a gene: 6. The germline gives CDR1 SGHTA, CDR2 FQGNSA. CDR3 nucleotides: TGTGCCAGCAGCTTAGCGCTCCGGACAGGGGTAGCTTTCTTT. This codes for CASSLALRTGVAFF.

The chain has TRBV7-9 and TRBJ2-5, with 12 bases matching TRBD1. V dropped 5 bases and J dropped 3; count of bases not matched to a gene: 7. CDR1 is SEHNR and CDR2 is FQNEAQ in the germline V gene (reference sequence). The CDR3 totals 16 residues. The CDR3: CASSTGDRGRKETQYF. The CDR3 coding sequence is TGTGCCAGCAGCACCGGGGACAGGGGGCGGAAAGAGACCCAGTACTTC.

The J gene is TRBJ2-1, the V gene TRBV28; TRBD2 might be the D (5 bases). This CDR3 is built from 15 residues. V lost 6 bases to trimming and J lost 6 bases, with 18 bases between them. Looked up from germline, CDR1 is MDHEN and CDR2 is SYDVKM. For the CDR3, the DNA is TGTGCCAGCAGACCCACTAGTAACATTGGCAATGAGCAGTTCTTC. Protein sequence: CASRPTSNIGNEQFF.

The chain uses TRBV7-8 and TRBJ2-7, with 7 bases aligning to TRBD2. CDR3 length: 15 amino acids. The V segment lost 4 bases and the J segment 1 base; nucleotides outside the gene matches: 7. Germline lookup yields CDR1 SGHVS and CDR2 FQNEAQ. The CDR3 DNA follows: TGTGCCAGCAGCTCCCTGGCGGGAGAGTCCTACGAGCAGTACTTC. Its protein product is CASSSLAGESYEQYF.